This T cell receptor (beta chain) originates from a study of CD8 T cells in ankylosing spondylitis. Study observations and caveats: Disease-linked clones, CD8+, were relatively rare in peripheral blood.

Researchers built TCR beta libraries using quantitative 5'-RACE with molecular barcodes. MiXCR was run by TCRdb on the 5' RACE reads, yielding one entry per CDR3 protein. The sample shows some 340,000 distinct CDR3 sequences, about 15% of them seen only once. A few counts support this clonotype. Its matching antigen is unknown. This clonotype originated in a male donor with ankylosing spondylitis or in good health (not recorded which). Source material: blood, either unsorted or a sorted T cell fraction (not recorded which).

Here the CDR3 reads CASSVGPSGRGYEQYF. The CDR3 coding sequence is TGTGCCAGCAGCGTGGGTCCTAGCGGGAGAGGGTACGAGCAGTACTTC. V is TRBV9 and J is TRBJ2-7; 10 nucleotides agree with TRBD2. Trimming at V came to 2 bases and at J to 4 bases, leaving 9 bases not matched to a gene. The CDR3 is 16 amino acids. Germline loops: CDR1 SGDLS, CDR2 YYNGEE.